This T cell receptor beta chain was recovered during a study of T-cell reconstitution after alpha-beta-depleted transplantation in children. This clonotype came up a few times. For TCRbeta, the library was prepared with unique molecular identifiers. TCRdb processed the PCR reads anew with MiXCR; each CDR3 protein has one entry. In the table there are under 250,000 distinct CDR3 sequences, roughly 18% of which are singletons. The germline CDR1 and CDR2 sequences are SQVTM and ANQGSEA. V was shortened by 2 bases and J by 4 bases, with 9 bases between the two germline ends. The CDR3 runs to 12 residues. The clonotype was recovered from a male patient aged 2 to 10 who had a stem cell transplant for acute lymphoblastic leukemia, so the T cells may come from the graft donor. The sequencing used PBMCs, mostly from graft donor cells, collected 360 days after TCRalphabeta/CD19-depleted stem cell transplant. J is TRBJ2-7 and V is TRBV29-1; D possibly matches TRBD1 or TRBD2 (6 bases each). The CDR3: CSVETGRYEQYF. CDR3 sequence (DNA): TGCAGCGTTGAAACAGGGAGGTACGAGCAGTACTTC.